These 5 T cell receptor beta chains were sequenced from one sample in a study of cytomegalovirus exposure and HLA in healthy donors. Here immunoSEQ multiplex PCR was the method, and the copy in TCRdb shows in-frame clones only, minus some. The sample has some 150,000 clones, 86% seen once. The sequencing input was PBMCs. The source of these receptors is a man between 18 and 35 years old in good health and CMV-seropositive.

This clone was seen once. The chain couples TRBV14 to TRBJ2-7, with D hard to call. This CDR3 region has 13 residues. The germline gives CDR1 SGHDN, CDR2 FVKESK. V dropped 1 base and J dropped 3 bases, with 7 bases sitting between them. CDR3 in DNA: TGTGCCAGCAGCCAAGGTTCGGGCTACGAGCAGTACTTC. The encoded protein is CASSQGSGYEQYF.

This clone was picked up a small number of times. The chain recombines TRBV5-1 with TRBJ2-1; D is unclear. V was clipped by 7 bases and J by 0 bases, with 14 bases between them. Germline CDR1 and CDR2: SGHRS and YFSETQ. The CDR3 totals 15 residues. CDR3 nucleotide sequence: TGCGCCAGCGGAAAAACTACAAGCTCCTACAATGAGCAGTTCTTC. This sequence encodes CASGKTTSSYNEQFF.

This chain connects TRBV5-1 to TRBJ2-3; TRBD2 aligns across 7 bases. Germline loops: CDR1 SGHRS, CDR2 YFSETQ. This CDR3 region has 16 residues. The junction had 8 bases not matched to a gene; V was cut back by 2 bases and J by 2 bases. CDR3 protein: CASSLGLVGDTDTQYF. The CDR3 coding sequence is TGCGCCAGCAGCTTAGGACTAGTCGGTGACACAGATACGCAGTATTTT.

The V and J genes are TRBV20-1 and TRBJ2-7; D remains unclear. V lost 6 bases and J lost 3, with 9 bases in between. CDR1 DFQATT and CDR2 SNEGSKA come from the germline V gene (reference sequence). There are 11 residues in the CDR3. CDR3 sequence (DNA): TGCAGTGCCGTACCGGGCTACGAGCAGTACTTC. It encodes CSAVPGYEQYF.

The chain has TRBV27 and TRBJ1-2; D may be TRBD1 (6 bases). V lost 5 bases, J lost 7 bases, and 14 bases lay in between. CDR3 length equals 13 residues. Germline V gene sequence: CDR1 MNHEY, CDR2 SMNVEV (reference sequence). The CDR3 DNA follows: TGTGCCAGCAGTCCCCCCGACAGGTTTGGCTACACCTTC. It specifies CASSPPDRFGYTF.